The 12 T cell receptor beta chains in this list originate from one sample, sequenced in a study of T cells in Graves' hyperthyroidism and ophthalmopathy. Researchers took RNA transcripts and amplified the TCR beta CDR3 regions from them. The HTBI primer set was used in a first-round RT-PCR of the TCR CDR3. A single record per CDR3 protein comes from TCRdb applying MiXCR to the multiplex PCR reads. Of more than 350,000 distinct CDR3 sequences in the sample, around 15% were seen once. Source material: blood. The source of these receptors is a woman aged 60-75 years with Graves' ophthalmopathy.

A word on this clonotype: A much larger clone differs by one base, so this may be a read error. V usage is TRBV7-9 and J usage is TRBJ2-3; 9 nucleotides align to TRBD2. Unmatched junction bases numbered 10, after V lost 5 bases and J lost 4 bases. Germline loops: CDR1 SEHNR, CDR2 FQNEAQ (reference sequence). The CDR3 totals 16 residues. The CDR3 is CASSPTSGGSADTQYF. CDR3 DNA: TGTGCCAGCAGCCCGACTAGCGGAGGGAGCGCAGATACGCAGTATTTT.

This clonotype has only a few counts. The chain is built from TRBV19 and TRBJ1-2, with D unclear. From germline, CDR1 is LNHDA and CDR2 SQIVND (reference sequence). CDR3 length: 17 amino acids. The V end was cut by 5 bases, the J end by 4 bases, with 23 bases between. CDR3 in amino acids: CASSFEPPQASGYGYTF. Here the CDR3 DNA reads TGTGCCAGTAGTTTCGAACCCCCTCAGGCGTCGGGCTATGGCTACACCTTC.

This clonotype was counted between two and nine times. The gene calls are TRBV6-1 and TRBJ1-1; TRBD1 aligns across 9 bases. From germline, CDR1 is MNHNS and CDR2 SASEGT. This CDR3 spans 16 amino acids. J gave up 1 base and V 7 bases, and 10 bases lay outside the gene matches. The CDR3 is CASTNTGGLENTEAFF. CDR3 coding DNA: TGTGCCAGCACCAACACAGGGGGCCTAGAGAACACTGAAGCTTTCTTT.

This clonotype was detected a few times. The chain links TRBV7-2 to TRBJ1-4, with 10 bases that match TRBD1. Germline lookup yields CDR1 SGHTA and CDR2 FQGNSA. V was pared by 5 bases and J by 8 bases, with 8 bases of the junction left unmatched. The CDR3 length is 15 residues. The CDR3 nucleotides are TGTGCCAGCAGCGTAGACAGGGGGCATGGGGAAAAACTGTTTTTT. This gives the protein CASSVDRGHGEKLFF.

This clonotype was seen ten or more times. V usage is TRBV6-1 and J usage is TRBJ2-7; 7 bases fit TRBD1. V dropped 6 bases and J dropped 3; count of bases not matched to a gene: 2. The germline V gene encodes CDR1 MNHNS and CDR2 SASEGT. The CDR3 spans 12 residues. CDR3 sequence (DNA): TGTGCCAGCAGGACAGGGTTCTACGAGCAGTACTTC. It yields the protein CASRTGFYEQYF.

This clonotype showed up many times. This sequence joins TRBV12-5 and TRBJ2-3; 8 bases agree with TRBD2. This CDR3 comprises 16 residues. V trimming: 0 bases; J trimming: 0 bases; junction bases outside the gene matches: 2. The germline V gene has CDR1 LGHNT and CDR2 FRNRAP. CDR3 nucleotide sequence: TGTGCTAGTGGTTTGGTAGTAGCGGGGAGCACAGATACGCAGTATTTT. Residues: CASGLVVAGSTDTQYF.

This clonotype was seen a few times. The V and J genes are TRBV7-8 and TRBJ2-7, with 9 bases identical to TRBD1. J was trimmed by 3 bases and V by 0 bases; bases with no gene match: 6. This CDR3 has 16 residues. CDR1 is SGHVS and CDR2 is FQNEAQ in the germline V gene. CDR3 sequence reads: CASSLARDRVIYEQYF. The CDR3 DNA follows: TGTGCCAGCAGCTTAGCCCGGGACAGGGTGATCTACGAGCAGTACTTC. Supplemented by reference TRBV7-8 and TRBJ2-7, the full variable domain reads GAGVSQSPRYKVAKRGQDVALRCDPISGHVSLFWYQQALGQGPEFLTYFQNEAQLDKSGLPSDRFFAERPEGSVSTLKIQRTQQEDSAVYLCASSLARDRVIYEQYFGPGTRLTVT.

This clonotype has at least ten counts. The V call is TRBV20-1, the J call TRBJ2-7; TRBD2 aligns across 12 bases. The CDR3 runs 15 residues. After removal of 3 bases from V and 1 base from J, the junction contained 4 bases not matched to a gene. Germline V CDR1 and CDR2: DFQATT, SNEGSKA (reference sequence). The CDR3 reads CSARATSGRSYEQYF. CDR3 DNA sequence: TGCAGTGCTAGGGCTACTAGCGGGAGGTCCTACGAGCAGTACTTC.

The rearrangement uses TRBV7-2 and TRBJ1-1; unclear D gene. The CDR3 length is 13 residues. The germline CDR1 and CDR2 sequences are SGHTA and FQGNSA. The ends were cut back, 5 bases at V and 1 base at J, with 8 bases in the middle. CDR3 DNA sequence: TGTGCCAGCAGCCCCGTTCCGAACACTGAAGCTTTCTTT. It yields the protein CASSPVPNTEAFF. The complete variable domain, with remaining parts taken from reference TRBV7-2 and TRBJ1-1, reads GAGVSQSPSNKVTEKGKDVELRCDPISGHTALYWYRQSLGQGLEFLIYFQGNSAPDKSGLPSDRFSAERTGGSVSTLTIQRTQQEDSAVYLCASSPVPNTEAFFGQGTRLTVV.

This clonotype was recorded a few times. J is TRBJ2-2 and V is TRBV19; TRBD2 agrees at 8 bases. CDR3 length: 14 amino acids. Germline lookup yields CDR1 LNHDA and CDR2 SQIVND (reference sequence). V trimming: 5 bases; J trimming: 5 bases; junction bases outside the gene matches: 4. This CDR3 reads CASSVAGGTGELFF. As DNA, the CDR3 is TGTGCCAGTAGTGTCGCGGGGGGTACCGGGGAGCTGTTTTTT.

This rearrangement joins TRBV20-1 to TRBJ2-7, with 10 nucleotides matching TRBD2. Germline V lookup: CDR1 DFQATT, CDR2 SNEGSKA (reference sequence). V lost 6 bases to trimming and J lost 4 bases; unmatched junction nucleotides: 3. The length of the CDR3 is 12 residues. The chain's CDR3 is CSAEREGYEQYF. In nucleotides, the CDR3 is TGCAGTGCAGAGCGGGAGGGGTACGAGCAGTACTTC.

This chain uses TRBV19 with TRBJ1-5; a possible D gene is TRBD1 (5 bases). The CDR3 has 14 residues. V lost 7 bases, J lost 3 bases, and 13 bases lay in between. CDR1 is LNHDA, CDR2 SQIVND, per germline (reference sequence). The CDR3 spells CASTPRDYNQPQHF. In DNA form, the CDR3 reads TGTGCCAGTACCCCCCGGGACTACAATCAGCCCCAGCATTTT. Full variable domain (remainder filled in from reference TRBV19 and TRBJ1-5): DGGITQSPKYLFRKEGQNVTLSCEQNLNHDAMYWYRQDPGQGLRLIYYSQIVNDFQKGDIAEGYSVSREKKESFPLTVTSAQKNPTAFYLCASTPRDYNQPQHFGDGTRLSIL.